Listed here are 20 T cell receptor beta chains from one sample, sequenced in a study. A single record per CDR3 protein comes from TCRdb applying MiXCR to the RT-PCR reads. Among 550,000 to 750,000 distinct CDR3 sequences, 12% to 15% were seen once, and the ten largest hold 3.6%. Sequenced sample: memory CD4+ T cells from blood. These receptors all come from a female donor in good health, serving as a healthy control.

The rearrangement uses TRBV24-1 and TRBJ1-5, with TRBD1 matching 7 bases. Looked up from germline, CDR1 is KGHDR and CDR2 is SFDVKD. J lost 4 bases, V lost 3 bases, and 2 bases had no gene match. CDR3 length: 14 amino acids. The CDR3 loop reads CATSDLTGNQPQHF. CDR3 nucleotides: TGTGCCACCAGTGATCTGACAGGGAATCAGCCCCAGCATTTT.

The chain uses TRBV5-6 and TRBJ2-3, with 11 bases lining up with TRBD2. V trimming: 1 base; J trimming: 6 bases; junction bases outside the gene matches: 13. Looked up from germline, CDR1 is SGHDT and CDR2 is YYEEEE. This CDR3 comprises 18 residues. Here the CDR3 DNA reads TGTGCCAGCAGCTTGCTGATGGCTAGCGGGGGGCTCCGCGATACGCAGTATTTT. This gives the protein CASSLLMASGGLRDTQYF. The full variable domain, with the rest looked up from reference TRBV5-6 and TRBJ2-3, is DAGVTQSPTHLIKTRGQQVTLRCSPKSGHDTVSWYQQALGQGPQFIFQYYEEEERQRGNFPDRFSGHQFPNYSSELNVNALLLGDSALYLCASSLLMASGGLRDTQYFGPGTRLTVL.

The chain is built from TRBV15 and TRBJ2-5; 12 bases map to TRBD2. This CDR3 spans 15 amino acids. Germline CDR1 reads LNHNV; CDR2 reads YYDKDF (reference sequence). V dropped 5 bases and J dropped 1; count of bases not matched to a gene: 2. CDR3 region: CATSGLAGFQETQYF. CDR3 nucleotide sequence: TGTGCCACCAGCGGACTAGCGGGATTCCAAGAGACCCAGTACTTC.

This clonotype has a handful of counts. The V gene is TRBV5-1, the J gene TRBJ2-7; 7 bases align to TRBD1. The CDR3 runs 15 residues. Trimming removed 0 bases from V and 1 base from J; junction bases left unmatched: 4. Germline V gene lookup returns CDR1 SGHRS and CDR2 YFSETQ. Here the CDR3 reads CASSLVQGSSYEQYF. The CDR3 coding sequence is TGCGCCAGCAGCTTGGTACAGGGGAGTTCCTACGAGCAGTACTTC.

The chain recombines TRBV5-1 with TRBJ1-3; perhaps TRBD1 as D (5 bases). The CDR3 spans 15 residues. With 4 bases removed from V and 0 bases from J, the gap between germline ends came to 11 bases. CDR1 and CDR2 from the germline V gene are SGHRS and YFSETQ. The CDR3: CASSPLTDSGNTIYF. The CDR3 region has the DNA TGCGCCAGCAGCCCCCTGACAGACTCTGGAAACACCATATATTTT.

This clonotype came up many times. This sequence joins TRBV7-3 and TRBJ2-3, with a weak D call TRBD2 (8 bases). Germline loops: CDR1 SGHTA, CDR2 FQGTGA. The CDR3 loop spans 13 amino acids. With 5 bases removed from V and 13 bases from J, the gap between germline ends came to 19 bases. The CDR3 loop reads CASSPGGLDRKYF. CDR3 bases: TGTGCCAGCAGCCCAGGGGGACTAGATAGGAAGTATTTT.

The rearrangement joins TRBV15 to TRBJ1-1; D is possibly TRBD1 (6 bases). The CDR3 covers 13 residues. The germline V and J ends were trimmed by 2 bases and 4 bases, with 8 bases remaining between them. Germline loops: CDR1 LNHNV, CDR2 YYDKDF (reference sequence). In DNA form, the CDR3 reads TGTGCCACCAGCAGATCAGGGGTCACTGAAGCTTTCTTT. Its protein is CATSRSGVTEAFF. Filled out from reference TRBV15 and TRBJ1-1, the complete variable domain reads DAMVIQNPRYQVTQFGKPVTLSCSQTLNHNVMYWYQQKSSQAPKLLFHYYDKDFNNEADTPDNFQSRRPNTSFCFLDIRSPGLGDTAMYLCATSRSGVTEAFFGQGTRLTVV.

A note on this clonotype: This could be a read error, since a much larger clone is one nucleotide away. V is TRBV5-1 and J is TRBJ1-5; D gene uncertain. CDR3 size: 13 residues. Per germline, CDR1 SGHRS and CDR2 YFSETQ. V was pared by 9 bases and J by 2 bases, with 12 bases between. Here the CDR3 reads CAKVPHCNQPQHF. As DNA, the CDR3 is TGCGCCAAGGTTCCCCACTGCAATCAGCCCCAGCATTTT.

V and J are TRBV20-1 and TRBJ2-7; 12 bases map to TRBD2. The J segment lost 3 bases and the V segment lost 6 bases, leaving 6 bases of the junction unmatched. The CDR3 loop spans 14 amino acids. The germline V gene encodes CDR1 DFQATT and CDR2 SNEGSKA (reference sequence). CDR3 DNA sequence: TGCAGTGCCACCGGGACTAGCGGGTTCTACGAGCAGTACTTC. Translating gives CSATGTSGFYEQYF.

There are a few counts of this clonotype. This chain connects TRBV9 to TRBJ2-1; maybe TRBD1 (6 bases). The germline V gene encodes CDR1 SGDLS and CDR2 YYNGEE. Trimming cost V 4 bases and J 0 bases, with 14 bases left between them. CDR3 size: 16 residues. CDR3 in DNA: TGTGCCAGCAGCCCAACCGGACAGTTCTCCTACAATGAGCAGTTCTTC. The encoded protein is CASSPTGQFSYNEQFF.

The sample holds a few counts of this clonotype. The V and J genes are TRBV18 and TRBJ1-1; tentatively, D is TRBD1 (5 bases). Trimming cost V 1 base and J 0 bases, with 21 bases left between them. Per the germline V gene, CDR1 is KGHSH and CDR2 is LQKENI. The CDR3 is 19 amino acids. The CDR3 is CASSPRAWGPESMNTEAFF. CDR3 nucleotide sequence: TGTGCCAGCTCACCACGCGCTTGGGGCCCCGAGAGCATGAACACTGAAGCTTTCTTT.

This chain links TRBV10-3 with TRBJ1-5; a possible D gene is TRBD1 (5 bases). The CDR3 has 15 residues. The germline gives CDR1 ENHRY, CDR2 SYGVKD. V was cut by 10 bases and J by 1 base, with 17 bases left in between. CDR3 in amino acids: CATSTGWGSNQPQHF. The CDR3 DNA reads as TGTGCCACCAGCACGGGGTGGGGGAGCAATCAGCCCCAGCATTTT.

This clonotype was counted at least ten times. The genes are TRBV29-1 and TRBJ2-2, with D possibly matching TRBD1 (6 bases). The CDR3 spans 14 residues. V dropped 4 bases and J dropped 5 bases, with 14 bases sitting between them. Germline V gene sequence: CDR1 SQVTM, CDR2 ANQGSEA. The CDR3 coding sequence is TGCAGCGTTGTCCGGCAGGGGTGGACCGGGGAGCTGTTTTTT. It encodes CSVVRQGWTGELFF.

Ten or more counts support this clonotype. The V call is TRBV5-1, the J call TRBJ2-1; 12 bases are a match to TRBD2. V lost 3 bases, J lost 5 bases, and 3 bases stayed unmatched. Germline V lookup: CDR1 SGHRS, CDR2 YFSETQ. The CDR3 totals 15 residues. The CDR3 is CASSSLAGGNNEQFF. DNA for the CDR3: TGCGCCAGCAGCTCCCTAGCGGGAGGGAACAATGAGCAGTTCTTC.

This clonotype has only a few counts. The chain links TRBV3-1 to TRBJ2-5, with 7 bases identical to TRBD2. Losses at the gene ends were 8 bases for V and 2 bases for J; bases not matched to a gene: 11. This CDR3 spans 15 amino acids. Germline CDR1 LGHDT, CDR2 YNNKEL (reference sequence). CDR3: CASVVASGVQETQYF. The CDR3 DNA follows: TGTGCCAGCGTGGTGGCTAGCGGTGTTCAAGAGACCCAGTACTTC.

This clonotype was seen a handful of times. The chain recombines TRBV27 with TRBJ1-6; D not resolved. Trimming removed 5 bases from V and 9 bases from J, with 11 bases in between. CDR3 length: 13 residues. The V gene's germline CDR1 is MNHEY and CDR2 SMNVEV (reference sequence). This chain's CDR3 is CASSEGSGSPLHF. DNA for the CDR3: TGTGCCAGCAGTGAAGGGTCAGGTTCACCCCTCCACTTT.

This clonotype was seen at least ten times. This chain joins TRBV5-1 and TRBJ2-5, with TRBD1 identical over 10 bases. There are 15 residues in the CDR3. Trimming removed 7 bases from V and 7 bases from J; junction bases left unmatched: 13. Germline CDR1 and CDR2: SGHRS and YFSETQ. The CDR3 reads CASATGTGVSGTQYF. The DNA of the CDR3 is TGCGCCAGCGCCACCGGGACAGGGGTCTCTGGGACCCAGTACTTC.

A few counts support this clonotype. The chain has TRBV6-1 and TRBJ1-2; tentatively, D is TRBD1 (5 bases). The germline CDR1 and CDR2 sequences are MNHNS and SASEGT. The CDR3 is 14 residues long. The germline V and J ends were trimmed by 4 bases and 0 bases, with 9 bases remaining between them. The CDR3 DNA is TGTGCCAGCAGTGGGGCCAGGGCTAACTATGGCTACACCTTC. This encodes CASSGARANYGYTF.

This clonotype appeared a few times. The rearrangement joins TRBV7-9 to TRBJ1-6; D is ambiguous. CDR1 is SEHNR and CDR2 is FQNEAQ in the germline V gene (reference sequence). Trimming removed 1 base from V and 7 bases from J, with 14 bases in between. This CDR3 is 16 amino acids long. The CDR3 loop is CASSLGSGRNNSPLHF. CDR3 DNA: TGTGCCAGCAGCTTAGGTAGCGGCAGAAACAATTCACCCCTCCACTTT.

The table lists this clonotype with many counts. The rearrangement links TRBV12-3 or TRBV12-4 to TRBJ2-2; 10 bases agree with TRBD2. The CDR3 contains 15 residues. V was clipped by 7 bases and J by 7 bases; unmatched bases: 9. CDR3 bases: TGTGCCAGCACCCCAGCGGGGGGGCGGAACGGGGAGCTGTTTTTT. Encoded protein: CASTPAGGRNGELFF.